The next 14 T cell receptor beta chains were all read from a single sample in a study of blood T cell repertoires in COVID-19. Data came from immunoSEQ multiplex PCR; TCRdb stores just in-frame clones and leaves some out. The sample yields around 190,000 clones, about 80% seen once. The specimen was peripheral blood. These receptors originate from a woman aged 60 to 75 with COVID-19, enrolled during active disease.

The V call is TRBV14, the J call TRBJ2-1; perhaps TRBD1 as D (5 bases). Germline CDR1 SGHDN, CDR2 FVKESK. The CDR3 is 13 residues long. V was cut by 4 bases and J by 9 bases, with 13 bases left in between. CDR3 amino acids: CASSRPPGIEQFF. The CDR3 DNA sequence: TGTGCCAGCAGCCGCCCCCCAGGGATTGAGCAGTTCTTC. Using reference TRBV14 and TRBJ2-1 for the parts outside the CDR3, the full variable domain is EAGVTQFPSHSVIEKGQTVTLRCDPISGHDNLYWYRRVMGKEIKFLLHFVKESKQDESGMPNNRFLAERTGGTYSTLKVQPAELEDSGVYFCASSRPPGIEQFFGPGTRLTVL.

The chain combines TRBV4-1 with TRBJ2-7; possibly TRBD1 for D (5 bases). Trimming cost V 0 bases and J 2 bases, with 5 bases left between them. The CDR3 totals 13 residues. Germline V gene data show CDR1 as MGHRA and CDR2 as YSYEKL. The CDR3 loop is CASSQDRAYEQYF. The DNA of the CDR3 is TGCGCCAGCAGCCAAGACAGGGCCTACGAGCAGTACTTC.

This clone was seen once. This chain connects TRBV3-1 (or the pseudogene TRBV3-2) to TRBJ1-6, with 9 bases matching TRBD1. Germline values: CDR1 LGHDT, CDR2 YNNKEL (reference sequence). The CDR3 consists of 14 residues. With 4 bases clipped from V and 10 bases from J, the junction kept 5 bases outside the gene matches. The CDR3 DNA is TGTGCCAGCAGCCGGACAGGGGCAGCATCACCCCTCCACTTT. Translated: CASSRTGAASPLHF.

This clone was counted only a few times. The chain has TRBV7-3 and TRBJ2-2, with D tentatively TRBD2 (5 bases). The CDR3 runs to 15 residues. CDR1 and CDR2 from the germline V gene are SGHTA and FQGTGA. The V and J ends lost 0 bases and 4 bases respectively, with 9 bases between them. CDR3 region: CASSLTVSGTGELFF. The CDR3 DNA follows: TGTGCCAGCAGCTTAACGGTCAGCGGCACCGGGGAGCTGTTTTTT. Full variable domain (rest looked up from reference TRBV7-3 and TRBJ2-2): GAGVSQTPSNKVTEKGKYVELRCDPISGHTALYWYRQSLGQGPEFLIYFQGTGAADDSGLPNDRFFAVRPEGSVSTLKIQRTERGDSAVYLCASSLTVSGTGELFFGEGSRLTVL.

The table lists this clone with a count of one. The J gene is TRBJ1-1, the V gene TRBV7-3, with 7 bases lining up with TRBD1. V trimming: 1 base; J trimming: 8 bases; junction bases outside the gene matches: 7. The CDR3 length is 14 residues. Germline V gene sequence: CDR1 SGHTA, CDR2 FQGTGA. CDR3 protein: CASSLNGRQGEAFF. The CDR3 coding sequence is TGTGCCAGCAGCTTAAACGGCCGACAGGGAGAAGCTTTCTTT.

The chain couples TRBV7-2 to TRBJ2-5, with D possibly being TRBD2 (6 bases). V was trimmed by 6 bases and J by 6 bases, leaving 17 bases between them. The CDR3 has 14 residues. The germline CDR1 and CDR2 sequences are SGHTA and FQGNSA. The CDR3 here is CASSSGLTTKTQYF. The CDR3 DNA reads TGTGCCAGCAGTTCGGGACTCACGACGAAGACCCAGTACTTC.

V is TRBV7-2 and J is TRBJ2-2; TRBD1 agrees at 10 bases. This CDR3 comprises 15 residues. Trimming cost V 7 bases and J 4 bases; bases outside gene matches: 6. The germline gives CDR1 SGHTA, CDR2 FQGNSA. This CDR3 is CASNLRTGGTGELFF. CDR3 DNA sequence: TGTGCCAGCAACCTTCGGACAGGGGGCACCGGGGAGCTGTTTTTT.

CDR3 bases: TGTGCCAGCAGCGGGGACTTTAGCCAGCCCCAGCATTTT. Protein sequence: CASSGDFSQPQHF. The chain recombines TRBV7-2 with TRBJ1-5, with D possibly matching TRBD1 (5 bases). The ends were cut back, 5 bases at V and 7 bases at J, with 12 bases in the middle. Per germline, CDR1 SGHTA and CDR2 FQGNSA. The CDR3 covers 13 residues. The entire variable domain, with the rest obtained from reference TRBV7-2 and TRBJ1-5, is as follows: GAGVSQSPSNKVTEKGKDVELRCDPISGHTALYWYRQSLGQGLEFLIYFQGNSAPDKSGLPSDRFSAERTGGSVSTLTIQRTQQEDSAVYLCASSGDFSQPQHFGDGTRLSIL.

This chain connects TRBV12-5 to TRBJ2-1; 8 bases fit TRBD1. Germline loops: CDR1 LGHNT, CDR2 FRNRAP. The CDR3 covers 16 residues. Losses at the gene ends were 4 bases for V and 6 bases for J; bases not matched to a gene: 11. CDR3 DNA: TGTGCTAGTGGTTGGGATGACAGGGGACCCGCCAATGAGCAGTTCTTC. Protein product: CASGWDDRGPANEQFF.

The V gene is TRBV9, the J gene TRBJ1-2, with 9 nucleotides matching TRBD1. V was clipped by 4 bases and J by 2 bases; unmatched bases: 9. The CDR3 length is 16 residues. Germline CDR1 reads SGDLS; CDR2 reads YYNGEE. CDR3: CASSPLRGQGNYGYTF. The CDR3 nucleotides are TGTGCCAGCAGCCCCTTGAGGGGACAGGGAAACTATGGCTACACCTTC.

The chain uses TRBV10-3 and TRBJ1-4; D remains ambiguous. Germline CDR1 and CDR2: ENHRY and SYGVKD. This CDR3 is built from 13 residues. With 3 bases removed from V and 5 bases from J, the gap between germline ends came to 7 bases. The CDR3 sequence is CAISEVRNEKLFF. In DNA, the CDR3 is TGTGCCATCAGTGAAGTCAGGAATGAAAAACTGTTTTTT.

CDR3 nucleotides: TGTGCCAGCAGCAAATACGGTGGTACAGGGGATCCCTCTAACTATGGCTACACCTTC. Translated: CASSKYGGTGDPSNYGYTF. V and J are TRBV21-1 and TRBJ1-2; TRBD1 is taken as the D call from the table, unchecked against the DNA. TRBV21-1 is labeled a pseudogene. CDR3 length: 19 amino acids.

The chain employs TRBV3-1 (or the pseudogene TRBV3-2) and TRBJ2-3; 9 bases match TRBD2. V trimming: 6 bases; J trimming: 0 bases; junction bases outside the gene matches: 4. There are 15 residues in the CDR3. Germline V lookup: CDR1 LGHDT, CDR2 YNNKEL (reference sequence). As DNA, the CDR3 is TGTGCCAGCAGTCTTCTAGCGGGGAGCACAGATACGCAGTATTTT. Encoded protein: CASSLLAGSTDTQYF.

The chain employs TRBV28 and TRBJ2-1; TRBD1 matches at 8 bases. The junction had 4 bases not matched to a gene; V was cut back by 2 bases and J by 4 bases. This CDR3 region has 15 residues. The germline V gene has CDR1 MDHEN and CDR2 SYDVKM. The CDR3 loop is CASSLAGQVYNEQFF. Here the CDR3 DNA reads TGTGCCAGCAGTTTAGCGGGACAGGTGTACAATGAGCAGTTCTTC.